This entry describes one T cell receptor beta chain. What it binds is unknown. These data originate in a study of T cell responses to AZD1222 COVID-19 vaccine. TCRdb's table, derived via immunoSEQ multiplex PCR, lists solely in-frame clones and lacks some. The sample includes some 200,000 clones, around 90% of them seen just once. General study findings and limits: White British donors predominated, females outnumbered males, and clonal diversity was possibly underestimated. None of the repertoires were sampled until the peak T cell response had passed.

CDR3 length: 14 residues. CDR1 is SGHAT, CDR2 FQDESV, per germline (reference sequence). The ends were cut back, 2 bases at V and 9 bases at J, with 11 bases in the middle. This rearrangement joins TRBV11-1 to TRBJ1-6; the D is unclear. This specimen consisted of peripheral blood, obtained 28 days after the second dose of the MenACWY control vaccine. The TCR sequence derives from an adult who received the MenACWY meningococcal vaccine as a control. CDR3 coding DNA: TGTGCCAGCAGCTTATACGGGGAACGTTCACCCCTCCACTTT. Translating it yields CASSLYGERSPLHF.